These T cell receptor beta chains were read from a single sample in a study of blood T cell repertoires in COVID-19. Repertoires were generated with immunoSEQ multiplex PCR, while TCRdb's copy carries only in-frame clones and drops some. The repertoire includes a few hundred thousand clones, roughly 87% of them detected once, and approximately 5% sits in the top ten. The specimen was PBMCs or T cells enriched from blood (not recorded which). The receptors stem from a woman younger than 45 who had recovered from COVID-19. Both conserved end residues are part of each CDR3. The D gene is left open where the match is weak. Expanded clones are given a class, and other clones once, few, many or no size at all.

15	TRBD2	NA	TRBV5-4	TRBJ2-2	TGTGCCAGCAGCTTCGTTAGGGAGGGCACCGGGGAGCTGTTTTTT	CASSFVREGTGELFF
16	TRBD1	few	TRBV5-1	TRBJ1-1	TGCGCCAGCAGCCACCGCACCGGGACAGGGGGCACTGAAGCTTTCTTT	CASSHRTGTGGTEAFF
18	NA	NA	TRBV18	TRBJ1-2	TGTGCCAGCTCACCGCGGCTGGTCGCCACAAACACGAACTATGGCTACACCTTC	CASSPRLVATNTNYGYTF
14	NA	NA	TRBV4-3	TRBJ1-1	TGCGCCAGCAGCCAAGTGCATGGGGCCACTGAAGCTTTCTTT	CASSQVHGATEAFF
11	NA	NA	TRBV2	TRBJ2-3	TGTGCCAGCAGTCTAGCAGATACGCAGTATTTT	CASSLADTQYF
17	NA	NA	TRBV7-7	TRBJ2-2	TGTGCTAGCAGCTTAGCCCCCGTACAGGCCAACACCGGGGAGCTGTTTTTT	CASSLAPVQANTGELFF
10	NA	NA	TRBV30	TRBJ1-2	TGTGCCGGAGGGGAATATGGCTACACCTTC	CAGGEYGYTF
14	NA	NA	TRBV3-1/TRBV3-2	TRBJ1-1	TGTGCCAGCAGGGAGGACGGGAAGGGCACTGAAGCTTTCTTT	CASREDGKGTEAFF
13	NA	NA	TRBV4-2	TRBJ1-1	TGTGCCAGCAGCTCCCCCCTGACAGATGAAGCTTTCTTT	CASSSPLTDEAFF
19	TRBD1	NA	TRBV5-1	TRBJ1-1	TGCGCCAGCAGCTTGAACCTTCGGGGACAGGGAAGAATTAACACTGAAGCTTTCTTT	CASSLNLRGQGRINTEAFF
13	NA	NA	TRBV29-1	TRBJ1-1	TGCAGCGTTGACGACAGATTGAACACTGAAGCTTTCTTT	CSVDDRLNTEAFF
12	NA	NA	TRBV30	TRBJ2-7	TGTGCCTGGAGTGTAACCGGGTGGGAGCAGTACTTC	CAWSVTGWEQYF
15	NA	once	TRBV7-2	TRBJ1-3	TGTGCCAGCAGCCAGGACAATAAGTACGGAAACACCATATATTTT	CASSQDNKYGNTIYF
18	NA	NA	TRBV27	TRBJ1-5	TGTGCCAGCCGATCAACTGGGCCGTCCCCTTATAGCAATCAGCCCCAGCATTTT	CASRSTGPSPYSNQPQHF
12	TRBD1	NA	TRBV19	TRBJ1-1	TGTGCCAGTACTAGGACAGGGACGGAAGCTTTCTTT	CASTRTGTEAFF
13	NA	NA	TRBV7-8	TRBJ1-6	TGTGCCAGCAGCTTCAGCCCGCTAGAACCCCTCCACTTT	CASSFSPLEPLHF
15	TRBD1	NA	TRBV19	TRBJ1-3	TGTGCCAGTAGTATTTCCTACAGGGGTGGAAACACCATATATTTT	CASSISYRGGNTIYF
15	NA	NA	TRBV2	TRBJ2-2	TGTGCCAGCACAGAGCAGGGTAGGCGCACCGGGGAGCTGTTTTTT	CASTEQGRRTGELFF
17	TRBD2	once	TRBV9	TRBJ2-3	TGTGCCAGCAGCCCCGGAGGCGGGGGGAGAGGCACAGATACGCAGTATTTT	CASSPGGGGRGTDTQYF
13	NA	NA	TRBV30	TRBJ1-3	TGTGCCTGGAGTGTAGTCGGTGGAAACACCATATATTTT	CAWSVVGGNTIYF
13	NA	NA	TRBV12-5	TRBJ1-5	TGTGCTAGTGGTAGGGAGGGGCCCCAGCCCCAGCATTTT	CASGREGPQPQHF
14	TRBD1	NA	TRBV7-9	TRBJ1-2	TGTGCCAGCAGCGGCGGGACAGATTATTATGGCTACACCTTC	CASSGGTDYYGYTF
16	TRBD1	NA	TRBV19	TRBJ2-3	TGTGCCAGTAGTTCCGGGACAGGGGGTAGTACAGATACGCAGTATTTT	CASSSGTGGSTDTQYF
13	TRBD1	once	TRBV6-6	TRBJ1-5	TGTGCCAGCAGATCACAGGGGAATCAGCCCCAGCATTTT	CASRSQGNQPQHF
15	TRBD1	NA	TRBV7-6	TRBJ2-7	TGTGCCAGCAGCTTACGACAGGGGGCGGGAAACGAGCAGTACTTC	CASSLRQGAGNEQYF
13	NA	NA	TRBV2	TRBJ1-6	TGTGCCAGCAGGGAACACAGGGATTCACCCCTCCACTTT	CASREHRDSPLHF
12	NA	NA	TRBV6-5	TRBJ1-2	TGTGCCAGCTCGGACAGCACCTATGGCTACACCTTC	CASSDSTYGYTF
17	NA	NA	TRBV19	TRBJ1-1	TGTGCCAGTAGTAGCCCGGCAGGGATCAACCTGAACACTGAAGCTTTCTTT	CASSSPAGINLNTEAFF
12	NA	NA	TRBV12-3/TRBV12-4	TRBJ1-1	TGTGCCAGCAGTTTGGGAGATACTGAAGCTTTCTTT	CASSLGDTEAFF
15	TRBD1	NA	TRBV5-4	TRBJ2-1	TGTGCCAGCAGCCTCGGGGACAGGGTGAGCAATGAGCAGTTCTTC	CASSLGDRVSNEQFF
13	TRBD1	NA	TRBV18	TRBJ1-5	TGTGCCAGCTCAATGGACAGGGGTCAGCCCCAGCATTTT	CASSMDRGQPQHF